One and the same sample provided the 21 T cell receptor beta chains below, sequenced in a study of long-term antiretroviral therapy in people with HIV. At the survey level, the v3.0 immunoSEQ assay was run. Sequencing was performed with immunoSEQ multiplex PCR; in TCRdb, only in-frame clones are kept and a portion is missing. Seen here are approximately 11,000 clones, about 80% observed once, and the top ten hold around 20%. The specimen was unsorted PBMCs, collected roughly 7 years after starting antiretroviral therapy. The receptor source for this set is a man between 50 and 59 years old with HIV.

This chain connects TRBV18 to TRBJ2-1; no definite D call. CDR1 and CDR2 from the germline V gene are KGHSH and LQKENI. This CDR3 has 13 residues. Trimming shortened V by 3 bases and J by 9 bases, and 12 bases separated the two germline ends. The CDR3 DNA reads as TGTGCCAGCTCACCGACCTTTCTTATTGAGCAGTTCTTC. Translating it yields CASSPTFLIEQFF.

The chain joins TRBV19 to TRBJ1-2, with a possible D match to TRBD1 (6 bases). With 9 bases removed from V and 0 bases from J, the gap between germline ends came to 20 bases. The CDR3 has 16 amino acids. Looked up from germline, CDR1 is LNHDA and CDR2 is SQIVND (reference sequence). DNA for the CDR3: TGTGCCAGCCGCCCGGACAGTACCACACCTAACTATGGCTACACCTTC. As protein: CASRPDSTTPNYGYTF.

This chain uses TRBV19 with TRBJ1-2; D is unresolved. The CDR3 totals 12 residues. V shed 3 bases and J shed 5 bases, with 7 bases lying between them. Germline CDR1 is LNHDA and CDR2 is SQIVND (reference sequence). The CDR3 reads CASSISSYGYTF. CDR3 sequence (DNA): TGTGCCAGTAGTATTAGTTCGTATGGCTACACCTTC.

V is TRBV10-2 and J is TRBJ2-7, with D possibly TRBD2 on 5 matching bases. Germline V CDR1 and CDR2: WSHSY, SAAADI. The CDR3 runs to 15 residues. V was shortened by 8 bases and J by 3 bases, with 20 bases between the two germline ends. In nucleotides, the CDR3 is TGCGCCAGCGTAGGAGACCGGGGTTACTTCTACGAGCAGTACTTC. It specifies CASVGDRGYFYEQYF.

The CDR3 reads CASSIGTGGNEQYF. CDR3 nucleotides: TGTGCCAGTAGTATTGGGACAGGGGGCAACGAGCAGTACTTC. V usage is TRBV19 and J usage is TRBJ2-7, with 12 bases aligning to TRBD1. Germline assignment: CDR1 LNHDA and CDR2 SQIVND (reference sequence). The CDR3 loop spans 14 amino acids. Trimming removed 3 bases from V and 5 bases from J; junction bases left unmatched: 2.

Comment on this clone: One junction end disagrees with the germline gene, perhaps due to a read error. The chain uses TRBV19 and TRBJ2-5; TRBD1 might be the D (6 bases). The CDR3 length is 14 residues. Germline V gene data show CDR1 as LNHDA and CDR2 as SQIVND (reference sequence). The CDR3 sequence is CASSLDRNQEAQYF. As DNA, the CDR3 is TGTGCCAGTAGTTTGGACAGAAACCAAGAGGCCCAGTACTTC.

The gene calls are TRBV27 and TRBJ1-2; D gene ambiguous. The germline gives CDR1 MNHEY, CDR2 SMNVEV (reference sequence). Trimming removed 5 bases from V and 3 bases from J, with 10 bases in between. The CDR3 sequence is 13 residues long. CDR3: CASSLQRDYGYTF. CDR3 DNA sequence: TGTGCCAGCAGTCTCCAACGGGACTATGGCTACACCTTC.

V and J are TRBV4-1 and TRBJ1-2, with D tentatively TRBD1 (6 bases). Per the germline V gene, CDR1 is MGHRA and CDR2 is YSYEKL. The V end lost 4 bases, the J end lost 8 bases, and 17 bases lay between the germline ends. The CDR3 runs 14 residues. CDR3 sequence reads: CASSPFTGSGGYTF. In nucleotides, the CDR3 is TGCGCCAGCAGCCCTTTTACAGGGTCCGGGGGCTACACCTTC.

This clone showed up just once. The V gene is TRBV6-5, the J gene TRBJ1-1; D is unresolved. Trimming removed 2 bases at V and 4 bases at J, with 11 bases between. The CDR3 has 14 amino acids. CDR1 MNHEY and CDR2 SVGAGI come from the germline V gene. The CDR3 nucleotides are TGTGCCAGCAGTTACCAAGAATCCACCACTGAAGCTTTCTTT. Protein sequence: CASSYQESTTEAFF.

The chain recombines TRBV19 with TRBJ1-1; D ambiguous. This CDR3 has 13 residues. CDR1 is LNHDA and CDR2 is SQIVND in the germline V gene (reference sequence). Trimming removed 3 bases at V and 1 base at J, with 6 bases between. DNA for the CDR3: TGTGCCAGTAGTATTGGCGGGAACACTGAAGCTTTCTTT. Residues: CASSIGGNTEAFF.

V usage is TRBV5-6 and J usage is TRBJ1-2; 7 nucleotides align to TRBD1. The V gene end was trimmed by 0 bases and the J gene end by 5 bases; junction bases not matched to a gene: 10. The CDR3 loop spans 16 amino acids. Germline V lookup: CDR1 SGHDT, CDR2 YYEEEE. This chain's CDR3 is CASSLEGRQGYYGYTF. CDR3 sequence (DNA): TGTGCCAGCAGCTTGGAAGGGCGACAGGGTTATTATGGCTACACCTTC.

The V call is TRBV9, the J call TRBJ1-2; 7 bases align to TRBD1. CDR3 length equals 14 residues. CDR1 SGDLS and CDR2 YYNGEE come from the germline V gene. V shed 3 bases and J 4 bases; nucleotides not matched to a gene: 6. CDR3 bases: TGTGCCAGCAGCGGGGACAGCGCCTTCTATGGCTACACCTTC. Translating it yields CASSGDSAFYGYTF.

The chain is built from TRBV7-2 and TRBJ2-3; no definite D call. This CDR3 has 14 residues. V shed 2 bases and J shed 2 bases, with 8 bases lying between them. From germline, CDR1 is SGHTA and CDR2 FQGNSA. CDR3 coding DNA: TGTGCCAGCAGCTTAATCCCCACCACAGATACGCAGTATTTT. This gives the protein CASSLIPTTDTQYF. Based on the CDR3 plus reference TRBV7-2 and TRBJ2-3, the full variable domain is GAGVSQSPSNKVTEKGKDVELRCDPISGHTALYWYRQSLGQGLEFLIYFQGNSAPDKSGLPSDRFSAERTGGSVSTLTIQRTQQEDSAVYLCASSLIPTTDTQYFGPGTRLTVL.

This clone ranks as medium-sized (0.01 to 0.1%). The chain links TRBV5-6 to TRBJ2-7; 8 bases align to TRBD1. Germline V gives CDR1 SGHDT, CDR2 YYEEEE. V dropped 3 bases and J dropped 2; count of bases not matched to a gene: 10. This CDR3 contains 16 residues. The chain's CDR3 is CASSSRQGSSPYEQYF. CDR3 DNA sequence: TGTGCCAGCAGCTCCAGACAGGGGTCTTCCCCCTACGAGCAGTACTTC.

The rearrangement links TRBV6-1 to TRBJ2-3, with 8 bases identical to TRBD2. J gave up 6 bases and V 1 base, and 6 bases lay outside the gene matches. The germline gives CDR1 MNHNS, CDR2 SASEGT. The CDR3 is 15 amino acids. The CDR3 nucleotides are TGTGCCAGCAGTGAAGTCGGGGGGGCCCCCGATACGCAGTATTTT. Amino acid sequence: CASSEVGGAPDTQYF.

The CDR3 DNA follows: TGTGCCAGTAGTCCTCCGGGGGCCCTAAGGAATCAGCCCCAGCATTTT. Its protein product is CASSPPGALRNQPQHF. The chain has TRBV19 and TRBJ1-5; tentatively, D is TRBD1 (6 bases). Between the trimmed V and J ends, which lost 5 bases and 4 bases, there was a span of 18 bases. CDR1 is LNHDA and CDR2 is SQIVND in the germline V gene (reference sequence). The length of the CDR3 is 16 residues.

This chain uses TRBV2 with TRBJ2-7, with a tentative D call TRBD1 (6 bases). Trimming took 5 bases from V and 0 from J, leaving 17 bases between them. The CDR3 runs 16 residues. CDR1 and CDR2 (germline): SNHLY, FYNNEI. CDR3 in amino acids: CASSLTSDSLSYEQYF. CDR3 DNA: TGTGCCAGCAGTCTCACATCGGACAGCCTCTCCTACGAGCAGTACTTC. Variable domain in full (rest from reference TRBV2 and TRBJ2-7): EPEVTQTPSHQVTQMGQEVILRCVPISNHLYFYWYRQILGQKVEFLVSFYNNEISEKSEIFDDQFSVERPDGSNFTLKIRSTKLEDSAMYFCASSLTSDSLSYEQYFGPGTRLTVT.

The rearrangement uses TRBV27 and TRBJ2-2; the match to TRBD2 covers 8 bases. The germline CDR1 and CDR2 sequences are MNHEY and SMNVEV (reference sequence). CDR3 length equals 15 residues. After removal of 7 bases from V and 4 bases from J, the junction contained 8 bases not matched to a gene. CDR3 protein: CASTGGPLGTGELFF. DNA of the CDR3: TGTGCCAGCACGGGGGGGCCTTTGGGCACCGGGGAGCTGTTTTTT.

The chain employs TRBV6-1 and TRBJ2-1, with D perhaps matching TRBD1 or TRBD2 (6 bases each). Germline CDR1 and CDR2: MNHNS and SASEGT. The CDR3 is made up of 14 amino acids. Trimming removed 5 bases at V and 3 bases at J, with 11 bases between. CDR3 residues: CASSPRGDYNEQFF. The CDR3 bases are TGTGCCAGCAGTCCAAGGGGGGACTACAATGAGCAGTTCTTC.

This clone came up a few times. The V gene is TRBV2, the J gene TRBJ2-3, with D unclear. Between the trimmed V and J ends, which lost 6 bases and 1 base, there was a span of 11 bases. This CDR3 is built from 14 residues. Germline V gene sequence: CDR1 SNHLY, CDR2 FYNNEI. CDR3 DNA: TGTGCCAGCAGCCTTAAACCCGGCACAGATACGCAGTATTTT. Its translation is CASSLKPGTDTQYF.

This chain uses TRBV7-8 with TRBJ1-1; D uncertain. V lost 4 bases and J 3 bases, leaving 15 bases between the germline ends. CDR3 size: 15 residues. CDR1 SGHVS and CDR2 FQNEAQ come from the germline V gene. The CDR3 coding sequence is TGTGCCAGCAGCTCCCCAGTTCGGGGTTACACTGAAGCTTTCTTT. The encoded protein is CASSSPVRGYTEAFF.